This TCR beta chain was sequenced in a study of Ad26.COV2.S vaccination and SARS-CoV-2 variants. Study-wide points: Responses of spike-specific T cells (both CD8+ and CD4+) reportedly showed substantial breadth after vaccination.

Treatment noted: about 20 received Ad26.COV2.S at low or high dose, single or two shots; five or six received placebo; per-sample allocation not given. The study sampled participants on day 63 after the first vaccine or placebo injection. The shot given was an Ad26 vector that makes Wuhan-strain SARS-CoV-2 spike. A word on this clone: Its target is unknown.

Assay: immunoSEQ multiplex PCR; the TCRdb copy retains only in-frame clones and omits some. This sample carries approximately 340,000 clones, approximately 84% of them seen once, and the ten largest clones take roughly 3.3%. The receptor was derived from a person between 18 and 65 years old who received the Ad26.COV2.S COVID-19 vaccine or a placebo. The specimen was peripheral blood, collected in a trial of Ad26.COV2.S vaccine versus placebo.

The CDR3 DNA sequence: TGTGCTAGTGGTCACTCAGAGGGCTACGAGCAGTACTTC. This encodes CASGHSEGYEQYF. The chain uses TRBV12-5 and TRBJ2-7; possible D gene TRBD2, 5 bases. Germline V CDR1 and CDR2: LGHNT, FRNRAP. This CDR3 is built from 13 residues. V lost 5 bases and J 3 bases, leaving 11 bases between the germline ends.